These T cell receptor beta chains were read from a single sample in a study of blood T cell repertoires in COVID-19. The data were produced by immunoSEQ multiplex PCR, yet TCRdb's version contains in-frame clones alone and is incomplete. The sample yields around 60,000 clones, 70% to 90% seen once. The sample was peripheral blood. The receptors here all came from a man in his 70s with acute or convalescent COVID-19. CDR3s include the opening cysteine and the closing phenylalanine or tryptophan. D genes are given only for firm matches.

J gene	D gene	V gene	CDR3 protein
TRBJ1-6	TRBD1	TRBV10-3	CAISEDRDASPLHF
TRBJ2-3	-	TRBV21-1	CASSGAEVTDTQYF
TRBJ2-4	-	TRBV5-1	CASTEPTKNIQYF
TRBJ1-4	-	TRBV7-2	CASSLSGTMINEKLFF
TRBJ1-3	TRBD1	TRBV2	CASRPGQNSGNTIYF
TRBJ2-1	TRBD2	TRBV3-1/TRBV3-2	CASSQDWGGSYNEQFF
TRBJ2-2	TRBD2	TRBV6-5	CASAGGANTGELFF
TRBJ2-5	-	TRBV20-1	CSAKTGETQYF
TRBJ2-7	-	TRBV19	CASSLTNRVSYEQYF
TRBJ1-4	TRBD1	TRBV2	CASRANPGTGNEKLFF
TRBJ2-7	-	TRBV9	CASSVGPLSYEQYF
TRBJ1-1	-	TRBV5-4	CASSRGFLNTEAFF
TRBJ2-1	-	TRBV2	CASSEQAGRYEQFF
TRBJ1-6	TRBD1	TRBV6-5	CASSPQGSYNSPLHF
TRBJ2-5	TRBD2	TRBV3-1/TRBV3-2	CASSQGSGGLQETQYF
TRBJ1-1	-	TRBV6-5	CASSLGGIPTEAFF
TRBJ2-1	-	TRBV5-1	CASSPLSTGTVNEQFF
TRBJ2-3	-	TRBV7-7	CASSPRDLDTQYF
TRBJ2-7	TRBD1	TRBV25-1	CASSEQGESYEQYF
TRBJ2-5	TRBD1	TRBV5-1	CASSLFQGARETQYF
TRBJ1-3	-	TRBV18	CASSPDGTLTPVSGNTIYF
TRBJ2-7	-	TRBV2	CASSGGNEQYF
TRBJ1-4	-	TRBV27	CASSTLGGATNEKLFF
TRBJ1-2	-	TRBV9	CASSVRANYGYTF
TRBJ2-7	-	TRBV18	CASSLSGGEQYF
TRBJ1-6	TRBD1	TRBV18	CASSYNRDRDYSPLHF
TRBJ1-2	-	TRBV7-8	CASSLQVVYGYTF
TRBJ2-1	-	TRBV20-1	CSATGTEQFF
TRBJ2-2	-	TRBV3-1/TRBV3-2	CASSQDVVTGKNTWELFF
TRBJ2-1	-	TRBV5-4	CASSQGGTRNEQFF
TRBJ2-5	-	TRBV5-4	CASSLQVQETQYF
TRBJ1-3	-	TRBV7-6	CASSLSARNTIYF
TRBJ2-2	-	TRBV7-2	CASSYHGSGWDTGELFF
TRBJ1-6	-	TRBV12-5	CASRNPGGDFSPLHF
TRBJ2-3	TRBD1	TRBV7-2	CASSLGQGATTDTQYF
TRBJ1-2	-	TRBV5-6	CASSPNRRDGYTF
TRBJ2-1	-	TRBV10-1	CASSESGVPYNEQFF
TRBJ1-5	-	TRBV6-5	CASRSGGGNQPQHF
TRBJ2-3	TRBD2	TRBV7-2	CASSLGLAGADTQYF
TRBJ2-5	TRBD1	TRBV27	CASSLGGTGGETQYF